The present T cell receptor beta chain was sequenced within a study of cytomegalovirus exposure and HLA in healthy donors. Both 60 Vbeta primers and 13 Jbeta primers went into the PCR. Produced via immunoSEQ multiplex PCR; TCRdb's table is partial and in-frame only. This table has some 93,000 clones, around 10% appearing once. The CDR3 is 14 residues long. Germline CDR1 reads MNHEY; CDR2 reads SMNVEV (reference sequence). This clone was seen a handful of times. Germline is not matched at one junction end, which may reflect a read error. V gene TRBV27 combines with J gene TRBJ2-1; 11 nucleotides align to TRBD2. The TCR sequence derives from a man between 50 and 59 years old in good health and CMV-seropositive. The sample comprised PBMCs. The CDR3 DNA is TGTGCCAGCAGTCCACTAGCGGGAGAGCCTACCAGGGTCTTC. Translated: CASSPLAGEPTRVF.